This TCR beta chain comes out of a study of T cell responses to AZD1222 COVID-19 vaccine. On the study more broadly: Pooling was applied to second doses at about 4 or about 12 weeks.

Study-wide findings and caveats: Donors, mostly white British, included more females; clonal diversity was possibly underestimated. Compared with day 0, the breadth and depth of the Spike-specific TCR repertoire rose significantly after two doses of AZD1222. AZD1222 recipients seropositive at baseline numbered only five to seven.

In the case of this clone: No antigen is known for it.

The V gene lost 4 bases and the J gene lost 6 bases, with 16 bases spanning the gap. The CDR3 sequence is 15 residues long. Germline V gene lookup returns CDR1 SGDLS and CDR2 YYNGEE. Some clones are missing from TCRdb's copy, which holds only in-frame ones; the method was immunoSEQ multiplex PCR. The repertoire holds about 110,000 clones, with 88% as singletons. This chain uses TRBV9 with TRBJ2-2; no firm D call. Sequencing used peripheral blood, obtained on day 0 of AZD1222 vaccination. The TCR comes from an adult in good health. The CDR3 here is CASSTRTTGAGELFF. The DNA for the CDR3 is TGTGCCAGCAGCACCCGGACGACGGGTGCCGGGGAGCTGTTTTTT.